A selection of T cell receptor beta chains follows, all from one sample in a study of early T cells in non-severe SARS-CoV-2 infection. A single record per CDR3 protein comes from TCRdb applying MiXCR to the 5' RACE reads. The data hold around 99,000 distinct CDR3 sequences, with 16% observed a single time. This specimen was whole blood, taken at baseline. These receptors were obtained from an adult who was a healthcare worker with PCR-confirmed SARS-CoV-2 infection or an uninfected control (not recorded which). CDR3s include the opening cysteine and the closing phenylalanine or tryptophan. The D gene is left open where the match is weak. Clone size is stated in some rows and not others, as once, few, many or a class when expanded.

v_call	clone_size	j_call	d_call	cdr3_aa	cdr3_nt
TRBV18	many	TRBJ1-1	NA	CASSHREGRTEAFF	TGTGCCAGCTCCCACAGGGAAGGTCGCACTGAAGCTTTCTTT
TRBV11-2	few	TRBJ2-5	NA	CASSAMTGQETQYF	TGTGCCAGCAGCGCCATGACAGGCCAAGAGACCCAGTACTTC
TRBV4-1	many	TRBJ2-1	TRBD2	CASSLPYTGLAVNNEQFF	TGCGCCAGCAGCCTTCCCTACACCGGACTAGCGGTCAACAATGAGCAGTTCTTC
TRBV12-3/TRBV12-4	NA	TRBJ2-1	TRBD2	CASRTSGPSSYNEQFF	TGTGCCAGCAGGACTAGCGGGCCGAGCTCCTACAATGAGCAGTTCTTC
TRBV4-3	few	TRBJ2-2	TRBD1	CASSRRTGSKNTGELFF	TGCGCCAGCAGCCGAAGGACAGGAAGTAAGAACACCGGGGAGCTGTTTTTT
TRBV2	NA	TRBJ2-5	NA	CASSDREETQYF	TGTGCCAGCAGTGATCGCGAAGAGACCCAGTACTTC
TRBV5-6	few	TRBJ2-7	NA	CASSRDFIEQYF	TGTGCCAGCAGCAGGGACTTCATCGAGCAGTACTTC
TRBV5-1	NA	TRBJ2-1	TRBD2	CASSPTAGGGGHEQFF	TGCGCCAGCAGCCCGACAGCGGGAGGAGGGGGACATGAGCAGTTCTTC
TRBV6-4	few	TRBJ2-1	NA	CASSDNSAADEQFF	TGTGCCAGCAGTGATAACTCCGCTGCGGATGAGCAGTTCTTC
TRBV11-2	many	TRBJ2-1	TRBD2	CASSRRTSSEQFF	TGTGCCAGCAGCCGAAGGACTAGCTCAGAGCAGTTCTTC
TRBV7-8	few	TRBJ2-3	TRBD2	CASRGLADSTDTQYF	TGTGCCAGCAGGGGACTAGCGGATAGCACAGATACGCAGTATTTT
TRBV6-5	NA	TRBJ2-7	TRBD1	CASSYAGGSSREQYF	TGTGCCAGCAGTTACGCAGGGGGATCTTCGAGGGAGCAGTACTTC
TRBV12-3/TRBV12-4	NA	TRBJ1-1	NA	CASSFGGQGTEAFF	TGTGCCAGCAGTTTTGGAGGGCAGGGGACTGAAGCTTTCTTT
TRBV28	few	TRBJ2-7	NA	CASSLTDDIYEQYF	TGTGCCAGCAGTTTGACAGATGATATCTACGAGCAGTACTTC
TRBV7-8	NA	TRBJ2-3	TRBD2	CASSATGTSGRDTQYF	TGTGCCAGCAGCGCAACCGGGACTAGCGGGAGAGATACGCAGTATTTT
TRBV5-1	many	TRBJ2-5	NA	CASSGMGLQETQYF	TGCGCCAGCAGCGGCATGGGACTTCAAGAGACCCAGTACTTC
TRBV4-1	NA	TRBJ2-1	NA	CASSHGRQGDEQFF	TGCGCCAGCAGCCATGGCCGCCAGGGCGATGAGCAGTTCTTC
TRBV7-3	few	TRBJ1-6	NA	CASSFLRDSPLHF	TGTGCCAGCAGCTTCCTAAGGGATTCACCCCTCCACTTT
TRBV30	few	TRBJ2-4	NA	CAWSQWDIQYF	TGTGCCTGGAGTCAGTGGGACATTCAGTACTTC
TRBV5-1	NA	TRBJ2-3	NA	CASSLEADTQYF	TGCGCCAGCAGCTTGGAGGCAGATACGCAGTATTTT
TRBV2	few	TRBJ2-1	TRBD2	CATGRLADNEQFF	TGTGCCACCGGAAGACTAGCGGACAATGAGCAGTTCTTC
TRBV28	many	TRBJ2-4	TRBD1	CASSLGLGQGNIQYF	TGTGCCAGCAGTTTGGGGCTGGGACAGGGAAACATTCAGTACTTC
TRBV5-1	many	TRBJ2-1	TRBD2	CASSLTSVIDNEQFF	TGCGCCAGCAGCCTCACTAGCGTAATCGACAATGAGCAGTTCTTC
TRBV11-2	few	TRBJ2-1	TRBD2	CASSFTSGRYEQFF	TGTGCCAGCAGCTTCACTAGCGGGAGATATGAGCAGTTCTTC
TRBV5-1	NA	TRBJ1-2	NA	CASSPPRGDVNGYTF	TGCGCCAGCAGCCCCCCCCGGGGGGACGTTAATGGCTACACCTTC
TRBV7-9	NA	TRBJ2-2	NA	CASRLATSNTGELFF	TGTGCCAGCAGGCTCGCTACTTCGAACACCGGGGAGCTGTTTTTT
TRBV4-3	few	TRBJ2-7	TRBD1	CASSQRTGGGEQYF	TGCGCCAGCAGCCAGCGAACAGGGGGTGGGGAGCAGTACTTC
TRBV20-1	NA	TRBJ2-5	TRBD1	CSASPGTVRAQYF	TGCAGTGCTAGTCCCGGGACAGTCAGAGCCCAGTACTTC
TRBV4-2	few	TRBJ2-7	NA	CASSQVLELAYEQYF	TGTGCCAGCAGCCAAGTACTGGAACTAGCCTACGAGCAGTACTTC
TRBV2	few	TRBJ2-5	NA	CASGLTQETQYF	TGTGCCAGCGGACTTACCCAAGAGACCCAGTACTTC
TRBV6-5	few	TRBJ2-1	TRBD1	CATAGGIYNEQFF	TGTGCTACAGCAGGGGGTATATACAATGAGCAGTTCTTC
TRBV5-4	NA	TRBJ2-7	NA	CASSLEAEQYF	TGTGCCAGCAGTTTAGAAGCCGAGCAGTACTTC
TRBV12-3/TRBV12-4	many	TRBJ2-5	NA	CASSTRQTQYF	TGTGCCAGCAGTACTAGGCAGACCCAGTACTTC
TRBV2	NA	TRBJ2-7	TRBD1	CAIRDSTSEQYF	TGTGCCATCCGGGACAGTACGAGCGAGCAGTACTTC
TRBV11-2	NA	TRBJ1-2	TRBD1	CASSPVVRGLGYTF	TGTGCCAGCAGCCCGGTCGTCAGGGGGCTTGGCTACACCTTC
TRBV27	few	TRBJ1-1	TRBD1	CASSLSVGGQGTEAFF	TGTGCCAGCAGTTTATCGGTAGGGGGCCAAGGCACTGAAGCTTTCTTT
TRBV6-5	few	TRBJ2-1	TRBD2	CASSYTSSGRGEQFF	TGTGCCAGCAGTTATACGTCTAGCGGGAGGGGTGAGCAGTTCTTC